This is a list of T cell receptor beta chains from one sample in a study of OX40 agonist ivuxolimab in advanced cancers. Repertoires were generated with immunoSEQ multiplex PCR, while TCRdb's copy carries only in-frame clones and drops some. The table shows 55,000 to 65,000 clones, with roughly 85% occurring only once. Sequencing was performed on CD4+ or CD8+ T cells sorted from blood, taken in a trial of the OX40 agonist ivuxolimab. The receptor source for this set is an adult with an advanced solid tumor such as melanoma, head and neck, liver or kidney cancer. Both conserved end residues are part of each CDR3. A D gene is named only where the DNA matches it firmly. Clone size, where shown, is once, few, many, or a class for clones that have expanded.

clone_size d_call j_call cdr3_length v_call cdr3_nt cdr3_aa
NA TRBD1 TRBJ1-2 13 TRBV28 TGTGCCAGCAGTCCCCAGACAGGGACTGGCTACACCTTC CASSPQTGTGYTF
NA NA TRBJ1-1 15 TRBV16 TGTGCCAGCAGCCAGCGTAGTGGGGGAAACACTGAAGCTTTCTTT CASSQRSGGNTEAFF
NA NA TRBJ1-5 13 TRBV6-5 TGTGCCAGCGGCGGGACGGTCGATCAGCCCCAGCATTTT CASGGTVDQPQHF
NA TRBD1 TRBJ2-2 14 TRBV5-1 TGCGCCAGCAACCGGGACAGTAACACCGGGGAGCTGTTTTTT CASNRDSNTGELFF
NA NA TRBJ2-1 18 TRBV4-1 TGCGCCAGCAGCCAAGATCCCCAGGGTCTAGCGCGTTGGAATGAGCAGTTCTTC CASSQDPQGLARWNEQFF
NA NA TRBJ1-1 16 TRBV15 TGTGCCACCAGCAGAGGTGTCGGGGGCGGTGACACTGAAGCTTTCTTT CATSRGVGGGDTEAFF
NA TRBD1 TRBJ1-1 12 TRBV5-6 TGTGCCAGCAGCTTGGGACAGGGGAGGGCTTTCTTT CASSLGQGRAFF
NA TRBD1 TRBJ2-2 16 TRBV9 TGTGCCAGCAGCGTAGAAGGGACAGGGGTCCCCGGGGAGCTGTTTTTT CASSVEGTGVPGELFF
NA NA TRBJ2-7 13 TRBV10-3 TGTGCCAGCAGTGAGGGAGGACAATACGAGCAGTACTTC CASSEGGQYEQYF
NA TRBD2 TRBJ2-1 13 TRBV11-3 TGTGCCAGCAGCTTAGATGCGGGAGGGGGAGTGGTCTTC CASSLDAGGGVVF
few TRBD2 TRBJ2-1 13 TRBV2 TGTGCCAGCACCGGGACTAGCGGGAATGAGCAGTTCTTC CASTGTSGNEQFF
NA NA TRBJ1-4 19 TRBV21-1 TGTGCCAGCAGCAAAGTTCCGGACAGGGCAGTTGCAACTAATGAAAAACTGTTTTTT CASSKVPDRAVATNEKLFF
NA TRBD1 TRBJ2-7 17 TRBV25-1 TGTGCCAGCAGTGGGGCGCGACAGGGGGTTGGGGTCTACGAGCAGTACTTC CASSGARQGVGVYEQYF
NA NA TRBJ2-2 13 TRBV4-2 TGTGCCAGCAGCCACTCGCCGTCCGGGGAGCTGTTTTTT CASSHSPSGELFF
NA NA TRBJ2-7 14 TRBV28 TGTGCCAGCAGTCGTTACGGGTCCTCCTACGAGCAGTACTTC CASSRYGSSYEQYF
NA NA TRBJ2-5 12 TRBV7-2 TGTGCCAGCACCTCAGGCGGGGAGACCCAGTACTTC CASTSGGETQYF
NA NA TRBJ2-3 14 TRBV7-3 TGTGCCAGCAGTCGACAGTCTAGCACAGATACGCAGTATTTT CASSRQSSTDTQYF
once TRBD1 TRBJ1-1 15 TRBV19 TGTGCCAGTAGTGGCAGGGGGCGCGGGGAGACTGAAGCTTTCTTT CASSGRGRGETEAFF
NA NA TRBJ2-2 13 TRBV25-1 TGTGCCAGCAGTGCTAAAAACACCGGGGAGCTGTTTTTT CASSAKNTGELFF
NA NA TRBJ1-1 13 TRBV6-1 TGTGCCAGCAGTCCCCGATCGGACACTGAAGCTTTCTTT CASSPRSDTEAFF
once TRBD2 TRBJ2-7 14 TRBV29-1 TGCAGCGTTGTACTAGCGGGAGTTTTTTTCGAGCAGTACTTC CSVVLAGVFFEQYF
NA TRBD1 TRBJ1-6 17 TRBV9 TGTGCCAGCAGCGTAGAGGGTGAGACAGGGTTGGGTTCACCCCTCCACTTT CASSVEGETGLGSPLHF
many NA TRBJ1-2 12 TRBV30 TGTGCCTGGAGTAAACAGGCAGGGGGCTACACCTTC CAWSKQAGGYTF
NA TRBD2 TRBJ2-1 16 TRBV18 TGTGCCAGCTCACCGGGACTAGCGGGAGGGGGCGATGAGCAGTTCTTC CASSPGLAGGGDEQFF
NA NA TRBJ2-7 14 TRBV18 TGTGCCAGCTCCCTATCAGGCTGGCCATACGAGCAGTACTTC CASSLSGWPYEQYF
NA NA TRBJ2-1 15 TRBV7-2 TGTGCCAGCAGCTTAGCTGGGAGCTCCTACAATGAGCAGTTCTTC CASSLAGSSYNEQFF
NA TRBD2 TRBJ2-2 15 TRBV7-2 TGTGCCAGCAGCCCCAGCGGGAGTTATACCGGGGAGCTGTTTTTT CASSPSGSYTGELFF
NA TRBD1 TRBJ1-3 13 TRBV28 TGTGCCAGCGTCAGGGGGGAAGGAAACACCATATATTTT CASVRGEGNTIYF
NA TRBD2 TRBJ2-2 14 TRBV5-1 TGCGCCAGCAGCTCCGAGGCGGGGGCCGGGGAGCTGTTTTTT CASSSEAGAGELFF
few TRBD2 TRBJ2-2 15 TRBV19 TGTGCCAGTAGTATAACGGGAGGTGGCACCGGGGAGCTGTTTTTT CASSITGGGTGELFF
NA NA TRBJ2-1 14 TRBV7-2 TGTGCCAGCAGCCCACCCGCTAACAGGGCTGAGCAGTTCTTC CASSPPANRAEQFF
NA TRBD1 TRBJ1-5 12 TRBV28 TGTGCCAGCAAAGAACAGGGGGAACCCCAGCATTTT CASKEQGEPQHF
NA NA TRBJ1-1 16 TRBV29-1 TGCAGCGCCAAAGACCTTACAAAACGAGGAGGCGCTGAAGCTTTCTTT CSAKDLTKRGGAEAFF
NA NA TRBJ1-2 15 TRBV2 TGTGCCAGCAGTGAAGCGCGGGGGGCGCCGGGAGGCTACACCTTC CASSEARGAPGGYTF
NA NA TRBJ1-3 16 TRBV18 TGTGCCAGCTCACCAACAGGGTTAGCCTCTGGAAACACCATATATTTT CASSPTGLASGNTIYF
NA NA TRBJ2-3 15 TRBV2 TGTGCCAGCAGTAGAGGGACGGCTAGCACAGATACGCAGTATTTT CASSRGTASTDTQYF
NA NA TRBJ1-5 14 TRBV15 TGTGCCACCAGCAGAGGAGACGACAATCAGCCCCAGCATTTT CATSRGDDNQPQHF
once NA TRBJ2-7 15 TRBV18 TGTGCCAGCTCCTTAAGGGACGGGAGCTCCTACGAGCAGTACTTC CASSLRDGSSYEQYF
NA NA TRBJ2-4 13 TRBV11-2 TGTGCCAGCAGCCCTGACATTAATCACATTCAGTACTTC CASSPDINHIQYF
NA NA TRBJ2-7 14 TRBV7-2 TGTGCCAGCAGCTTAGGGGCCAGGGACTACGAGCAGTACTTC CASSLGARDYEQYF
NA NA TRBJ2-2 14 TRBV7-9 TGTGCCAGCAGCTTAGTAGTTAATACCGGGGAGCTGTTTTTT CASSLVVNTGELFF
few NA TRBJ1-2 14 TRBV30 TGTGCCTGGAGTACGGGACACGGAAACTATGGCTACACCTTC CAWSTGHGNYGYTF
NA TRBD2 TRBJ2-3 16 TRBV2 TGTGCCAGCAGCTCCGGACTAGCCGGCCGTGCAGATACGCAGTATTTT CASSSGLAGRADTQYF
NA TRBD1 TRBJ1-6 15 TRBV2 TGTGCCAGCACCACGGGGACAGCCTATAATTCACCCCTCCACTTT CASTTGTAYNSPLHF
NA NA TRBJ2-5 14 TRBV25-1 TGTGCCAGCAGTGAATCCACAGGGCAAGAGACCCAGTACTTC CASSESTGQETQYF
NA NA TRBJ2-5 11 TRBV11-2 TGTGCCAGCAACTCACGAGAGACCCAGTACTTC CASNSRETQYF
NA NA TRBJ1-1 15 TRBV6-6 TGTGCCAGCAGCTCCCATTCAGTTTCGAACACTGAAGCTTTCTTT CASSSHSVSNTEAFF
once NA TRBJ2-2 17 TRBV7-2 TGTGCCAGCAGCTTAGTCCGAGGGACCGTCGGGTTCGGGGAGCTGTTTTTT CASSLVRGTVGFGELFF
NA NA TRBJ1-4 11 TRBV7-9 TGTGCCAGCAGCTTTGATGAAAAACTGTTTTTT CASSFDEKLFF
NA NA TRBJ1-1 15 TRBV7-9 TGTGCCAGCAGCTTAGTAGGGTCGGGGAACACTGAAGCTTTCTTT CASSLVGSGNTEAFF